A selection of T cell receptor beta chains follows, all from one sample in a study of T-cell memory formation after mild COVID-19. Via MiXCR, TCRdb re-called the 5' RACE reads, giving one row per CDR3 protein. The data contain around 340,000 distinct CDR3 sequences, roughly 15% of them singletons. Sequencing used PBMCs or a T cell subset sorted from them (not recorded which). The receptors originated from a man between 18 and 35 years old who had mild COVID-19 (a few samples of this study predate the infection). Cell type and time point are not known. Each CDR3 is given without its conserved first and last residue. A clone size is listed for some rows: how often the clone was seen (once, few, many), or a class if it is expanded.

j_call,clone_size,v_call,cdr3_aa
TRBJ2-2,NA,TRBV7-7,ASSLGQAGELF
TRBJ2-1,few,TRBV5-1,ASSLYRYNEQF
TRBJ2-1,many,TRBV4-1,ASSQGRGYNEQF
TRBJ2-2,NA,TRBV7-2,ASSLSASGPGELF
TRBJ2-2,few,TRBV7-2,ASSITVTGELF
TRBJ2-3,few,TRBV27,ASSLVGQTDTQY
TRBJ2-1,few,TRBV5-1,ASSWSLASDNEQF
TRBJ2-7,few,TRBV12-5,ASGLFSGQGM
TRBJ2-3,few,TRBV7-2,ASSSRRGMRDTQY
TRBJ2-1,few,TRBV6-2/TRBV6-3,ASDLGPGQAYNEQF
TRBJ2-5,few,TRBV7-9,ATARGNQETQY
TRBJ1-5,few,TRBV12-3/TRBV12-4,ASSATGLRQPQH
TRBJ2-1,few,TRBV29-1,SASGTGSDEQF
TRBJ2-6,NA,TRBV9,ASSVDVAGANVLT
TRBJ2-7,many,TRBV5-4,ASSIRDSYEQY
TRBJ1-6,many,TRBV18,ATNDYYNSPLH
TRBJ2-1,NA,TRBV6-5,ASSRDVEQF
TRBJ2-1,few,TRBV19,ASSLGSLNTYNEQF
TRBJ2-4,NA,TRBV4-3,ASSQESQFAVGGIQY
TRBJ1-6,few,TRBV20-1,SARKGAGWFGNSPLH
TRBJ2-1,few,TRBV29-1,SLRQGSYNEQF
TRBJ2-5,NA,TRBV6-5,ASSYRRAVEETQY
TRBJ2-2,few,TRBV5-1,ASSTGLAATGELF
TRBJ2-2,many,TRBV7-6,ASSDAPVNTGELF
TRBJ2-6,few,TRBV29-1,SVKQGGSGANVLT
TRBJ2-5,few,TRBV6-5,ASRRLAGGIETQY
TRBJ2-3,NA,TRBV11-2,ASSSLAGTTDTQY
TRBJ1-5,few,TRBV24-1,ATSDPLQGQPQH
TRBJ1-1,NA,TRBV7-2,ASSRRGREAF
TRBJ2-3,NA,TRBV4-3,ASSQDHGQADTQY
TRBJ2-3,NA,TRBV15,ATSRDSVPGGGSTDTQY
TRBJ2-3,NA,TRBV5-1,ASSLADGRTDTQY
TRBJ2-3,few,TRBV4-1,ASSPTERGDTQY
TRBJ2-7,few,TRBV7-2,ASSLVGGPSSYEQY
TRBJ2-7,few,TRBV5-1,ASSLALSSYEQY
TRBJ2-1,many,TRBV5-1,ASSQGGTAGDNEQF
TRBJ2-2,few,TRBV12-3/TRBV12-4,ASSPQGADTGELF
TRBJ2-7,NA,TRBV3-1,ASSQDFRSGGYEQY
TRBJ2-3,few,TRBV18,ASSPLRASPVLDTQY
TRBJ1-3,NA,TRBV5-1,ASSGGVSGNTIY
TRBJ1-5,few,TRBV10-3,AISTGGRGNQPQH
TRBJ2-3,many,TRBV7-9,ATYPADRNPQY